These T cell receptor beta chains were read from a single sample in a study of blood T cell repertoires in COVID-19. TCRdb's table, derived via immunoSEQ multiplex PCR, lists solely in-frame clones and lacks some. The repertoire consists of almost 400,000 clones, with approximately 87% occurring once and the leading ten covering roughly 2.1%. The sample comprised peripheral blood. These receptor sequences come from a woman aged 55 to 70 with COVID-19, enrolled during active disease. CDR3s include the opening cysteine and the closing phenylalanine or tryptophan. Fields, in order: V gene, J gene, CDR3 protein.

>TRBV4-1|TRBJ2-3
CASSQGRAGLRSSTDTQYF
>TRBV7-2|TRBJ1-5
CASSLGVYGNQPQHF
>TRBV4-2|TRBJ1-6
CASSQQRSGFNSPLHF
>TRBV2|TRBJ1-2
CASSNAIQATEGYTF
>TRBV4-2|TRBJ2-5
CASSRTGGRQETQYF
>TRBV30|TRBJ2-7
CAWRPGTPNSEQYF
>TRBV2|TRBJ1-2
CASSEIGGQSAGYTF
>TRBV7-6|TRBJ2-5
CASSLIGDREKTQYF
>TRBV6-4|TRBJ2-3
CASSDVRGGTDTQYF
>TRBV29-1|TRBJ2-1
CSAQGLINNEQFF
>TRBV6-1|TRBJ2-7
CASSDPGQGDLEQYF
>TRBV27|TRBJ2-7
CASSLFGTGYNEQYF
>TRBV19|TRBJ1-1
CASSRLGQLEAFF
>TRBV16|TRBJ1-1
CASSQTPTGGNTEAFF
>TRBV28|TRBJ1-1
CASSSTMNTEAFF
>TRBV10-2|TRBJ2-7
CASSGASYEQYF
>TRBV5-5|TRBJ2-2
CASSVQRGGTGELFF
>TRBV3-1/TRBV3-2|TRBJ2-1
CASSKTGQSYNEQFF
>TRBV18|TRBJ2-3
CASSSLRAKDPSTDTQYF
>TRBV18|TRBJ1-1
CASSRGGNTEAFF
>TRBV9|TRBJ2-2
CASSVALAGIGGELFF
>TRBV18|TRBJ1-3
CASSPGGVGNTIYF
>TRBV9|TRBJ1-2
CASSTSDRGVYGYTF
>TRBV6-5|TRBJ1-6
CASRPSIHNSPLHF
>TRBV27|TRBJ2-7
CASSLRLAGIYEQYF
>TRBV27|TRBJ1-4
CASRGERTNEKLFF
>TRBV5-1|TRBJ1-1
CASSPDRLGDTEAFF
>TRBV6-1|TRBJ2-3
CASSEYQGAKDTQYF
>TRBV19|TRBJ2-2
CASRAMGASTGELFF
>TRBV15|TRBJ1-2
CATSREEGLYYGYTF
>TRBV11-2|TRBJ1-2
CASSLVVQGTLLYGYTF
>TRBV21-1|TRBJ2-3
CASSKTGASTDTQYF
>TRBV7-3|TRBJ2-5
CASSFGQKETQYF
>TRBV6-5|TRBJ1-3
CASSYLPRAGNTIYF
>TRBV18|TRBJ2-1
CASSPRQTSYNEQFF
>TRBV3-1/TRBV3-2|TRBJ1-3
CASSRDRAGNTIYF
>TRBV28|TRBJ1-2
CASSLYPPIANYGYTF
>TRBV7-9|TRBJ1-2
CASSFWAEYGYTF
>TRBV5-1|TRBJ1-6
CASSLGQGDSPLHF
>TRBV7-8|TRBJ1-2
CASSLVGVSSLGYTF
>TRBV20-1|TRBJ2-1
CSAQLRLEQFF
>TRBV2|TRBJ2-3
CASSPDRGVNTQYF
>TRBV2|TRBJ1-2
CASSPGQGDYGYTF
>TRBV19|TRBJ2-2
CASSILSAGTGELFF
>TRBV18|TRBJ1-1
CASSPRGTPGKMNTEAFF
>TRBV7-9|TRBJ2-1
CASSFGLADYNEQFF
>TRBV5-6|TRBJ2-7
CASSPGTGGIEQYF
>TRBV4-1|TRBJ1-1
CASSQWQGLAFF
>TRBV14|TRBJ1-2
CASSVRHNYGYTF
>TRBV7-8|TRBJ1-1
CASSNIQGMEAFF
>TRBV5-1|TRBJ1-1
CASSSPRTGNTEAFF
>TRBV7-8|TRBJ1-2
CASSLGRSYGYTF
>TRBV6-1|TRBJ1-1
CASSGVGRGDFMNTEAFF
>TRBV19|TRBJ2-7
CASSRVPGGQTYEQYF
>TRBV7-9|TRBJ2-7
CASSLLGTGPYEQYF
>TRBV28|TRBJ1-5
CASRNQGNWQPQHF
>TRBV9|TRBJ1-4
CASSVAGGNANEKLFF
>TRBV27|TRBJ1-3
CASRLQGSPGNTIYF